The 3 T cell receptor beta chains presented below share a single source sample, sequenced in a study of blood T cells in healthy people across ages. Next came a second PCR, run for about 7 to 11 cycles, which used a sample-barcoded 5' primer along with a J-beta primer mix. Using its own MiXCR run on the 5' RACE reads, TCRdb lists one record per CDR3 protein. The sample has more than 1,000,000 distinct CDR3 sequences, approximately 25% seen once. These records were also assigned to another study, of T cells of mothers and their children.

Sequenced sample: blood. These receptor sequences come from a girl aged 2 to 10 in good health.

This clonotype was counted between two and nine times. V and J are TRBV6-6 and TRBJ2-1; TRBD2 matches 14 bases. The better agreement between TRBJ2-5 and the DNA end casts doubt on the J call. The CDR3 contains 15 residues. Per germline, CDR1 MNHNY and CDR2 SVGAGI (reference sequence). This CDR3 reads CASSGTSGRGEAQYF. The CDR3, as DNA: TGTGCCAGCTCCGGGACTAGCGGGAGAGGGGAGGCCCAGTACTTC.

The rearrangement uses TRBV28 and TRBJ2-5; the match to TRBD2 covers 10 bases. The DNA end lines up better with TRBJ2-7; the J call may be wrong. The CDR3 runs 15 residues. The V gene's germline CDR1 is MDHEN and CDR2 SYDVKM. The DNA of the CDR3 is TGTGCCAGCAGTTTAATCGGGCTAGCGGGAGTCGAGCAGTACTTC. As protein: CASSLIGLAGVEQYF.

There are a few counts of this clonotype. The CDR3 bases are TGCAGCGCCGTAGTGACAGGGGAGACTAATGAAAAACTGTTTTTT. It is translated as CSAVVTGETNEKLFF. The chain employs TRBV29-1 and TRBJ1-4; 8 nucleotides align to TRBD1. Germline lookup yields CDR1 SQVTM and CDR2 ANQGSEA. The CDR3 length is 15 residues. V shed 7 bases and J 2 bases; nucleotides not matched to a gene: 9.